This T cell receptor (beta chain) was sequenced during a study of T cells in Graves' hyperthyroidism and ophthalmopathy. Findings and limits, study-wide: Ophthalmopathy could be told apart from stable hyperthyroidism with a 13 V-J model.

Authors of the study amplified TCR beta CDR3 regions from RNA transcripts. The TCR CDR3 was amplified in a first-round RT-PCR using the HTBI primer set. Using its own MiXCR run on the multiplex PCR reads, TCRdb lists one record per CDR3 protein. Of 650,000 to 750,000 distinct CDR3 sequences in the sample, 14% were seen once. The diagnostic basis comprised clinical symptoms, serum thyroxine and TRAb, thyroid ultrasound and orbital computed tomography. A note on this clonotype: Its antigen remains unidentified.

V dropped 11 bases and J dropped 7; count of bases not matched to a gene: 15. The CDR3 spans 15 residues. Germline CDR1 ENHRY, CDR2 SYGVKD. The sequencing sample was made of blood. The rearrangement joins TRBV10-3 to TRBJ2-1, with 9 bases that match TRBD2. This receptor was identified in a woman under 30 with Graves' hyperthyroidism. This chain's CDR3 is CAGGAVAGVGNEQFF. The DNA for the CDR3 is TGTGCCGGTGGGGCAGTAGCGGGAGTAGGAAATGAGCAGTTCTTC.